This T cell receptor beta chain was identified in a study of blood T cells in healthy people across ages. Isolating PBMCs gave at least 6 million of these cells per sample. Sample-barcoded 5' priming and a J-beta primer mix drove a second PCR of roughly 6 to 12 cycles. TCRdb re-called the 5' RACE reads through MiXCR, storing one row per CDR3 protein. The table includes around 700,000 distinct CDR3 sequences, roughly 25% detected once. The same data also went into a second study, on T cells of mothers and their children. Per that study: Reads obtained per mother exceeded 8.5 million TCR beta CDR3 reads, with several million obtained per child. Overlap in related mother-child pairs always slightly exceeded unrelated pairs, never significantly. None of the identified T cell clones proved to be persistent microchimeric clones.

The sample comprised blood. The TCR was taken from a boy aged 5 to 17 in good health.

DNA of the CDR3: TGTGCCAGCAGCTTGGATTTGACAGGGGTTATGAACACTGAAGCTTTCTTT. Residues: CASSLDLTGVMNTEAFF. J is TRBJ1-1 and V is TRBV7-9; TRBD1 matches 8 bases. Germline V gene lookup returns CDR1 SEHNR and CDR2 FQNEAQ (reference sequence). CDR3 length equals 17 residues. The ends lost 3 bases at V and 0 bases at J; junction bases unmatched: 9. Filled out from reference TRBV7-9 and TRBJ1-1, the complete variable domain reads DTGVSQNPRHKITKRGQNVTFRCDPISEHNRLYWYRQTLGQGPEFLTYFQNEAQLEKSRLLSDRFSAERPKGSFSTLEIQRTEQGDSAMYLCASSLDLTGVMNTEAFFGQGTRLTVV.